Below, one TCR beta chain is given with its context. This sample was taken from a study of blood T cell repertoires in COVID-19. Study background: T cells, B-cell-depleted T cells, or PBMCs provided the cDNA or gDNA that served as material.

Per the study methods: Reference gene primer amplification gave nucleated cell count estimates. Sequencing used immunoSEQ multiplex PCR; TCRdb keeps in-frame clones, though not all of them. V, J and clone size derive from that table, while D and trimming were established from the DNA sequence. The table includes some 70,000 clones, 65% to 85% detected once. Enrolment of Seattle patients took place during active infection, and they were followed longitudinally. Germline lookup yields CDR1 LGHDT and CDR2 YNNKEL (reference sequence). The CDR3 consists of 15 residues. Losses at the gene ends were 4 bases for V and 4 bases for J; bases not matched to a gene: 3.

This TCR derives from a man aged 55 to 70 with COVID-19, enrolled during active disease. The rearrangement uses TRBV3-1 (or the pseudogene TRBV3-2) and TRBJ1-3, with 11 bases fitting TRBD1. The sample was peripheral blood. CDR3: CASSPGTGGGNTIYF. The CDR3 DNA reads as TGTGCCAGCAGCCCTGGGACAGGGGGAGGAAACACCATATATTTT.